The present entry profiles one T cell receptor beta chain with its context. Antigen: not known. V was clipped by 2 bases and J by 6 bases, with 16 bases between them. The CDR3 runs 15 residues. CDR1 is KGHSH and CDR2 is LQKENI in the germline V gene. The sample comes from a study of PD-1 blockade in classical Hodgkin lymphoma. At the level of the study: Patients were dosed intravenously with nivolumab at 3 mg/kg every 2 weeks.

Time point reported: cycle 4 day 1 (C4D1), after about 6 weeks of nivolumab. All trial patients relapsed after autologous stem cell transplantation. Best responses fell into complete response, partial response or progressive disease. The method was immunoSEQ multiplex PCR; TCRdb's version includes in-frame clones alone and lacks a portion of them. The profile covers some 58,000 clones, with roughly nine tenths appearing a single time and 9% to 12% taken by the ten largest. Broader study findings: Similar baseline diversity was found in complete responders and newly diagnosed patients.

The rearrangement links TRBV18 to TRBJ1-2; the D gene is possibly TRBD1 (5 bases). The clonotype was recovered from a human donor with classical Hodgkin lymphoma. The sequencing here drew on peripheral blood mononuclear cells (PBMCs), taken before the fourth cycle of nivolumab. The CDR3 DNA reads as TGTGCCAGCTCACCAAGAGGGCGGGACGCGGATGGCTACACCTTC. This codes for CASSPRGRDADGYTF.